The 5 T cell receptor beta chains below all came from one sample that was sequenced in a study of blood T cells in healthy people across ages. It was with a sample-barcoded 5' primer and a J-beta primer mix that a second PCR of roughly 6 to 12 cycles was run. Via MiXCR, TCRdb re-called the 5' RACE reads, giving one row per CDR3 protein. The sample has around 2 million distinct CDR3 sequences; approximately 40% are singletons. The sequenced sample consisted of blood. The source of these receptors is a human donor in good health.

The chain couples TRBV20-1 to TRBJ1-5; D is unclear. Germline lookup yields CDR1 DFQATT and CDR2 SNEGSKA (reference sequence). CDR3 size: 13 residues. V lost 0 bases to trimming and J lost 4 bases, with 7 bases between them. Here the CDR3 reads CSARDQQNQPQHF. The CDR3 bases are TGCAGTGCTAGAGATCAACAGAATCAGCCCCAGCATTTT.

The genes are TRBV7-2 and TRBJ2-5; D may be TRBD1 or TRBD2 (5 bases each). CDR1 and CDR2 (germline): SGHTA, FQGNSA. The V end lost 1 base, the J end lost 11 bases, and 20 bases lay between the germline ends. The CDR3 sequence is 15 residues long. This CDR3 reads CASSLGSGWLGEQYF. Written as DNA, the CDR3 is TGTGCCAGCAGCTTAGGGTCAGGGTGGTTGGGGGAGCAGTACTTC.

This clonotype was seen only a few times. The V and J genes are TRBV7-2 and TRBJ2-1; D might be TRBD1 (6 bases). The CDR3 spans 15 residues. Deletions cut 1 base from V and 10 bases from J, with 17 bases between. Germline loops: CDR1 SGHTA, CDR2 FQGNSA. CDR3 nucleotides: TGTGCCAGCAGCTTAGAGGTCGGACAGCCTAGAGAGCAGTTCTTC. Its protein product is CASSLEVGQPREQFF.

The rearrangement joins TRBV6-5 to TRBJ1-2; D may be TRBD1 (5 bases). CDR1 MNHEY and CDR2 SVGAGI come from the germline V gene. Trimming took 7 bases from V and 0 from J, leaving 15 bases between them. This CDR3 comprises 15 residues. The CDR3 DNA is TGTGCCAGCAACCCAGGGAGGTCAGCTAACTATGGCTACACCTTC. The encoded protein is CASNPGRSANYGYTF.

The genes are TRBV20-1 and TRBJ1-1; D is unclear. The CDR3 runs 14 residues. Germline CDR1 DFQATT, CDR2 SNEGSKA (reference sequence). V was pared by 5 bases and J by 5 bases, with 18 bases between. CDR3 region: CSAPDILTNTEAFF. Here the CDR3 DNA reads TGCAGTGCTCCTGATATCCTGACTAATACTGAAGCTTTCTTT.